This TCR beta chain was found in a study of metastatic and nonmetastatic thyroid tumors. On the study more broadly: It was across blood and tumor or nodule tissue from malignant and benign thyroid patients that repertoires were compared.

The study, taken as a whole, reports: Versus benign nodules, malignant thyroid tumors reportedly had significantly higher TCR beta diversity, in blood and tumor.

Thyroid surgery was performed in patients who had received no treatment beforehand. Methods used by the authors: Construction of a distant-metastasis classifier for papillary thyroid cancer relied on CDR3 differences across clinicopathological groups. TCRdb re-analyzed the PCR reads using MiXCR. The V and J calls, along with clone size, are taken from TCRdb and not from the paper's own processing. The top ten clones hold about 6.5% of a sample with tens of thousands of clones, over 15% of them seen once. This clone was seen ten or more times. Its antigen is as yet unknown. The CDR3 runs 17 residues. V shed 4 bases and J 4 bases; nucleotides not matched to a gene: 10. From germline, CDR1 is SGHNT and CDR2 YYREEE (reference sequence).

The specimen sequenced was blood. The genes are TRBV5-4 and TRBJ2-1; 11 bases fit TRBD2. The sequence derives from a male donor with papillary thyroid cancer or a benign thyroid nodule (not recorded which). Some clones in this sample may be carry-over from other donors' samples. The DNA for the CDR3 is TGTGCCAGCAGCACCTACCCTGGACTAGCGGGTTACAATGAGCAGTTCTTC. It yields the protein CASSTYPGLAGYNEQFF.